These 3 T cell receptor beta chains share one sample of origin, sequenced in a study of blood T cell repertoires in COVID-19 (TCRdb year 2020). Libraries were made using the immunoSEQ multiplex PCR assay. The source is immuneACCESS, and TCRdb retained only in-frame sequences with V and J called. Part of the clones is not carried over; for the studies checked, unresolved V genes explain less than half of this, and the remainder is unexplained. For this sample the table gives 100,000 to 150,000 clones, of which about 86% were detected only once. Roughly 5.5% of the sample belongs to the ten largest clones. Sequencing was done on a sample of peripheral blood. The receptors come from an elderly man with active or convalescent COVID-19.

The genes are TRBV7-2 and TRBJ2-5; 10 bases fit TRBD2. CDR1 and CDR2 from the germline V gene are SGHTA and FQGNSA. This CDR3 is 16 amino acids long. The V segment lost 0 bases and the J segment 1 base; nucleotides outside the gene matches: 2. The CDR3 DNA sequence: TGTGCCAGCAGCTTAGCGCTAGCGGGGGCCCAAGAGACCCAGTACTTC. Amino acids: CASSLALAGAQETQYF.

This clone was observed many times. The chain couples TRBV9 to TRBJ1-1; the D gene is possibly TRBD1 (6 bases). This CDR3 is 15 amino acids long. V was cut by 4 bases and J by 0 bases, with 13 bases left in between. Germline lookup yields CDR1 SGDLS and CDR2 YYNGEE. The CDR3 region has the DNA TGTGCCAGCAGCCCCTTGGGGGACATGAACACTGAAGCTTTCTTT. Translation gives CASSPLGDMNTEAFF.

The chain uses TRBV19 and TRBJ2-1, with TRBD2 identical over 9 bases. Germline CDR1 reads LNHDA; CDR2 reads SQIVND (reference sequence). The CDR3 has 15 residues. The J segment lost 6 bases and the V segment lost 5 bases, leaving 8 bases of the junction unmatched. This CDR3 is CASSPLAGAGNEQFF. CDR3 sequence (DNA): TGTGCCAGTAGTCCGTTAGCGGGGGCAGGCAATGAGCAGTTCTTC.